This T cell receptor beta chain was sequenced for a study of cytomegalovirus exposure and HLA in healthy donors. Trimming removed 3 bases from V and 3 bases from J; junction bases left unmatched: 0. CDR1 and CDR2 (germline): SGHRS, YFSETQ. The CDR3 loop spans 13 amino acids. Points on this clone: Antigen specificity is unknown.

Whole-study findings and limits: It was reported that the classifier diagnosed cytomegalovirus status with high specificity and sensitivity in both the original and validation cohorts. Specificity for CMV antigens was confirmed in vitro for a few of the CMV-associated chains. Rare TCR sequences dominated, though some public TCRs recurred in many donors. The authors enumerated 150 to 200 TCR beta chains as linked to cytomegalovirus.

The assay was immunoSEQ multiplex PCR, and TCRdb's table has in-frame clones only and misses some. Seen here are some 140,000 clones, 84% observed once, and the top ten hold roughly 1.4%. Specimen: PBMCs. J is TRBJ2-1 and V is TRBV5-1, with 7 bases fitting TRBD2. This clonotype was obtained from a woman in her thirties in good health and CMV-seronegative. The CDR3 loop reads CASSWGGYNEQFF. The CDR3 DNA sequence: TGCGCCAGCAGCTGGGGGGGCTACAATGAGCAGTTCTTC.